This is a list of T cell receptor beta chains from one sample in a study of lymphopenia after photon versus proton radiotherapy. Clones were read by immunoSEQ multiplex PCR, and TCRdb kept only the in-frame ones, dropping some. The sample shows 45,000 to 65,000 clones, around 80% of them seen only once. The sample consisted of peripheral blood, taken from a patient treated with photon-based radiotherapy. The receptor set was obtained from a man aged 45-65 years with gastric cancer. The CDR3 runs from the conserved cysteine through the conserved F or W. A D gene is named only where the DNA matches it firmly. Size is omitted from some rows. Given values are once, few, many or a class for expanded clones.

CDR3 protein,CDR3 DNA,J gene,D gene,clone size,V gene
CASSKERDTDTQYF,TGTGCCAGCAGTAAAGAGAGGGACACAGATACGCAGTATTTT,TRBJ2-3,-,-,TRBV6-5
CASREHGQGNTIYF,TGTGCCAGCAGGGAGCACGGACAGGGAAACACCATATATTTT,TRBJ1-3,-,-,TRBV6-5
CASTSGTGGAFEQFF,TGTGCCAGTACCTCCGGGACAGGGGGCGCATTCGAGCAGTTCTTC,TRBJ2-1,TRBD1,-,TRBV19
CASSLSIYRNRQETQYF,TGTGCCAGCAGTTTATCGATCTACAGGAACCGGCAAGAGACCCAGTACTTC,TRBJ2-5,-,-,TRBV27
CASSEFWGRTPGLAGAGPYNEQFF,TGTGCCAGCAGTGAATTCTGGGGCCGGACCCCGGGACTAGCGGGAGCTGGGCCCTACAATGAGCAGTTCTTC,TRBJ2-1,TRBD2,-,TRBV6-1
CASSYMTGVNEKLFF,TGTGCCAGCAGTTACATGACAGGGGTAAATGAAAAACTGTTTTTT,TRBJ1-4,TRBD1,medium-sized,TRBV6-6
CASSLIQGHGYTF,TGTGCCAGCAGCTTGATCCAGGGGCATGGCTACACCTTC,TRBJ1-2,-,-,TRBV11-2
CASSLGVYTEAFF,TGTGCCAGCAGCTTGGGGGTATACACTGAAGCTTTCTTT,TRBJ1-1,-,-,TRBV7-9
CATSRGDSNTGELFF,TGTGCCACCAGCAGAGGTGACAGTAACACCGGGGAGCTGTTTTTT,TRBJ2-2,-,-,TRBV15
CASRGGTTNEKLFF,TGTGCCTCACGGGGGGGAACAACTAATGAAAAACTGTTTTTT,TRBJ1-4,-,-,TRBV6-5
CASSSLASGSSDNEQFF,TGTGCCAGTAGTTCCCTGGCTAGCGGGAGTAGTGACAATGAGCAGTTCTTC,TRBJ2-1,TRBD2,-,TRBV19
CASSIDHRTGDGYTF,TGTGCCAGTAGTATAGATCACAGGACAGGGGATGGCTACACCTTC,TRBJ1-2,TRBD1,-,TRBV19
CASSQTGLAIEQYF,TGCGCCAGCAGCCAAACCGGACTAGCGATCGAGCAGTACTTC,TRBJ2-7,TRBD2,-,TRBV4-3